This entry features one T cell receptor (beta chain) sequence. These data belong to a study of shared clonotypes between healthy human individuals. Study processing details: Filtering differed for immunoSEQ, which gave only junction sequences without quality scores. Clones were read by immunoSEQ multiplex PCR, and TCRdb kept only the in-frame ones, dropping some. V and J calls and clone size follow that table, whereas D and trimming were derived from the DNA. Of about 2 million clones detected, approximately 95% appear once; the ten largest clones hold less than 1.5%. Naive CD8 cells lacked CD45RO and underwent positive selection for CCR7, leaving out terminally differentiated effector memory CD45RA+ cells. Sequences were obtained from naive CD8+ T cells sorted from blood. This receptor was taken from a man younger than 35 in good health.

CDR3 loop: CASSWNSGGSEAFF. Here the CDR3 DNA reads TGTGCCAGCAGTTGGAATTCAGGGGGCAGTGAAGCTTTCTTT. This sequence joins TRBV28 and TRBJ1-1, with 8 bases identical to TRBD1. The CDR3 sequence is 14 residues long. Germline CDR1 MDHEN, CDR2 SYDVKM. The V gene end was trimmed by 4 bases and the J gene end by 7 bases; junction bases not matched to a gene: 8.